This TCR beta chain was profiled in a study of cytomegalovirus exposure and HLA in healthy donors. General study points: It was likely that a cluster of highly shared sequence variants was a sequencing artifact.

60 Vbeta and 13 Jbeta primers were used in PCR. Method: immunoSEQ multiplex PCR; TCRdb's copy keeps in-frame clones and lacks some. Found here are fewer than 150,000 clones, roughly two thirds of them singletons; the top ten hold over 13%. This clone showed up just once. Antigen specificity is unknown. The germline CDR1 and CDR2 sequences are SNHLY and FYNNEI. The CDR3 is 15 amino acids. The V gene end was trimmed by 4 bases and the J gene end by 2 bases; junction bases not matched to a gene: 3. This chain connects TRBV2 to TRBJ2-3; 10 nucleotides align to TRBD2. This sequence originates from a human donor in good health. Sequenced material: PBMCs. The CDR3 DNA follows: TGTGCCAGCAGTGGGACTAGCGGAACCACAGATACGCAGTATTTT. Translation gives CASSGTSGTTDTQYF. The full variable domain, completed using reference TRBV2 and TRBJ2-3, is EPEVTQTPSHQVTQMGQEVILRCVPISNHLYFYWYRQILGQKVEFLVSFYNNEISEKSEIFDDQFSVERPDGSNFTLKIRSTKLEDSAMYFCASSGTSGTTDTQYFGPGTRLTVL.